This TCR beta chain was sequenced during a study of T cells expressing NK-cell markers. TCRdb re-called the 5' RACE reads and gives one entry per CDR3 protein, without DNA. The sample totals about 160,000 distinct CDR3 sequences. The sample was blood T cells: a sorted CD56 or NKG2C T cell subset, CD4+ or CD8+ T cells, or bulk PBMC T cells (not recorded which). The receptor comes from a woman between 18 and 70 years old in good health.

This chain's CDR3 is CASSQVGTGVDTQYF. V gene TRBV4-1 combines with J gene TRBJ2-3; TCRdb proposes TRBD1, but this gene call is untestable without DNA. The V gene's germline CDR1 is MGHRA and CDR2 YSYEKL. This CDR3 comprises 15 residues.